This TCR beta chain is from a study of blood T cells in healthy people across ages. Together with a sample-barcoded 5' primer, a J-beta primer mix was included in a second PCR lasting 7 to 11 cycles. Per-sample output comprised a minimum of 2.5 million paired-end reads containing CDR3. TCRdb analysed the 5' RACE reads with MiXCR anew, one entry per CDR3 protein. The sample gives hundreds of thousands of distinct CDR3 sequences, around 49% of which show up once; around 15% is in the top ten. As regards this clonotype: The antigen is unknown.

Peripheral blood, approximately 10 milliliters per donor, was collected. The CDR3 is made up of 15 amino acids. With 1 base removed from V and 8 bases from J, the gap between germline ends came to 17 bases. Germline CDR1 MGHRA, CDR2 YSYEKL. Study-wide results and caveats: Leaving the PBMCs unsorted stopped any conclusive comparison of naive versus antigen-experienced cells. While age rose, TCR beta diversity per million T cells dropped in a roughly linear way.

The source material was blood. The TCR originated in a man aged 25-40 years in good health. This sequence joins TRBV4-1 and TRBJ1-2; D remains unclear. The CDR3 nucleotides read TGCGCCAGCAGCCAAGTAAGATCCGGGGTTGAGGGCTACACCTTC. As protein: CASSQVRSGVEGYTF.